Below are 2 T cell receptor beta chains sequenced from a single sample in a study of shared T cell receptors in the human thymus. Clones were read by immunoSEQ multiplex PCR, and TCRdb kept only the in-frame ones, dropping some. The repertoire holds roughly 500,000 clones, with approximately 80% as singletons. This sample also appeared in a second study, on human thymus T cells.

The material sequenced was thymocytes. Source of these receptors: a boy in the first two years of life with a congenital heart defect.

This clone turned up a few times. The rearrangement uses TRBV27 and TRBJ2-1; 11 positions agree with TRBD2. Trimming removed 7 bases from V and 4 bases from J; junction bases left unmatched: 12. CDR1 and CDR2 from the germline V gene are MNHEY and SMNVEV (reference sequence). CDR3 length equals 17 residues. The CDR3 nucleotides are TGTGCCAGCATCGCCCCCGCCCTAGCGGGAGGATACAATGAGCAGTTCTTC. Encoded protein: CASIAPALAGGYNEQFF.

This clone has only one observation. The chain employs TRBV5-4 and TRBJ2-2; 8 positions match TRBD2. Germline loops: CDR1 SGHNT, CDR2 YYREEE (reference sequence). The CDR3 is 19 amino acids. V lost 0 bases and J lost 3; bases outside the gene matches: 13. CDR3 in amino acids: CASSLVRASGPPDTGELFF. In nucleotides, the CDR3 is TGTGCCAGCAGCTTGGTTCGCGCTAGCGGGCCCCCGGACACCGGGGAGCTGTTTTTT.